Shown below are 9 T cell receptor beta chains from a single sample sequenced in a study of post-analysis software for immune sequencing data. General observations from the study: Higher frequency in patients than in controls was seen for roughly five TRBV segments, with TRBV5-6, TRBV5-1 and TRBV20-1 among them.

Unique-molecular-identifier-tagged TCR beta cDNA libraries were used. TCRdb called the PCR reads again in MiXCR, with one record for every CDR3 protein. Of about 460,000 distinct CDR3 sequences listed, approximately 45% are singletons. Their antigens remain unidentified. Material: blood. The receptors stem from a girl aged 5-17 years with multiple sclerosis.

A few counts support this clonotype. The chain couples TRBV15 to TRBJ2-2; TRBD1 is a possible D gene (6 bases). Germline V gives CDR1 LNHNV, CDR2 YYDKDF (reference sequence). CDR3 size: 17 residues. V was clipped by 0 bases and J by 4 bases, with 15 bases between them. CDR3 sequence: CATSRDPRTVLTGELFF. As DNA, the CDR3 is TGTGCCACCAGCAGAGACCCTCGGACAGTTCTCACCGGGGAGCTGTTTTTT.

This clonotype has more than one count but fewer than ten. This chain links TRBV14 with TRBJ2-1; TRBD2 matches at 11 bases. CDR1 and CDR2 (germline): SGHDN, FVKESK. This CDR3 has 15 amino acids. The V gene end was trimmed by 0 bases and the J gene end by 10 bases; junction bases not matched to a gene: 5. The CDR3 loop reads CASSQDSRLAGEQFF. The CDR3 DNA sequence: TGTGCCAGCAGCCAAGATTCTAGACTAGCGGGGGAGCAGTTCTTC. Variable domain in full (rest from reference TRBV14 and TRBJ2-1): EAGVTQFPSHSVIEKGQTVTLRCDPISGHDNLYWYRRVMGKEIKFLLHFVKESKQDESGMPNNRFLAERTGGTYSTLKVQPAELEDSGVYFCASSQDSRLAGEQFFGPGTRLTVL.

V gene TRBV7-3 combines with J gene TRBJ2-7; D is unresolved. Germline V gene lookup returns CDR1 SGHTA and CDR2 FQGTGA. Trimming pared 1 base from V and 7 bases from J, leaving 11 bases between. The CDR3 is 13 amino acids. The CDR3, as DNA: TGTGCCAGCAGCTTAAACCGTTTGTCTGAGCAGTACTTC. This gives the protein CASSLNRLSEQYF.

This clonotype was observed once. The chain is built from TRBV4-1 and TRBJ2-3, with 14 nucleotides matching TRBD2. Trimming took 1 base from V and 5 from J; bases not matched to a gene: 8. Germline assignment: CDR1 MGHRA and CDR2 YSYEKL. This CDR3 region has 18 residues. This CDR3 is CASSQGGGLAGAEDTQYF. The CDR3 region has the DNA TGCGCCAGCAGCCAAGGAGGGGGACTAGCGGGAGCAGAAGATACGCAGTATTTT.

The J gene is TRBJ2-7, the V gene TRBV15; TRBD2 matches at 9 bases. The CDR3 runs to 16 residues. The trim removed 0 bases at V and 3 bases at J, leaving 6 bases unmatched. CDR1 LNHNV and CDR2 YYDKDF come from the germline V gene (reference sequence). The CDR3 region is CATSRDKTTSGYEQYF. CDR3 DNA sequence: TGTGCCACCAGCAGAGATAAGACGACTAGCGGCTACGAGCAGTACTTC.

The chain couples TRBV28 to TRBJ1-4, with TRBD1 matching 7 bases. CDR3 length equals 14 residues. The trim removed 7 bases at V and 6 bases at J, leaving 8 bases unmatched. Germline V CDR1 and CDR2: MDHEN, SYDVKM. The CDR3 bases are TGTGCCAGCACCGAGACAGGGACCCATGAAAAACTGTTTTTT. The encoded protein is CASTETGTHEKLFF.

The V call is TRBV12-3 or TRBV12-4, the J call TRBJ2-6, with TRBD2 identical over 7 bases. The V gene end was trimmed by 1 base and the J gene end by 0 bases; junction bases not matched to a gene: 15. The CDR3 is made up of 21 amino acids. The DNA of the CDR3 is TGTGCCAGCAGTTTAGGTGATGGGGTTCTAGCGGAGTCCTCTGGGGCCAACGTCCTGACTTTC. It encodes CASSLGDGVLAESSGANVLTF.

The chain uses TRBV2 and TRBJ1-5; TRBD1 might be the D (5 bases). Looked up from germline, CDR1 is SNHLY and CDR2 is FYNNEI. CDR3 length: 13 residues. The germline V and J ends were trimmed by 2 bases and 6 bases, with 8 bases remaining between them. The CDR3 DNA reads as TGTGCCAGCAGTGAAACAGGCTCTCAGCCCCAGCATTTT. It encodes CASSETGSQPQHF.

The chain combines TRBV12-3 or TRBV12-4 with TRBJ1-2; no clear D gene. Trimming pared 6 bases from V and 7 bases from J, leaving 15 bases between. The CDR3 spans 13 residues. This CDR3 is CASRLLGIAGYTF. The CDR3 nucleotides are TGTGCCAGCAGGCTACTAGGGATAGCTGGCTACACCTTC.